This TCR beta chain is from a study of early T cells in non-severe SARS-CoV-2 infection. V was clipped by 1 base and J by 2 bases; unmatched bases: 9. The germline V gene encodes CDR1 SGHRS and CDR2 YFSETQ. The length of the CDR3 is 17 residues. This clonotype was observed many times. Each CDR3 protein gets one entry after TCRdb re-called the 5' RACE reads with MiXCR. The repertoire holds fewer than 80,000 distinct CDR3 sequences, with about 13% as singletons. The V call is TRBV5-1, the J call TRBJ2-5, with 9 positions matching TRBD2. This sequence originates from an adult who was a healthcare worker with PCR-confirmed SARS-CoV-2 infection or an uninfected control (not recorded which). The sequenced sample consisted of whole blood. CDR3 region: CASSLWRLAGRQETQYF. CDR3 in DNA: TGCGCCAGCAGCTTGTGGCGCCTAGCGGGAAGACAAGAGACCCAGTACTTC.